Below, 24 T cell receptor beta chains from the same sample are listed, as sequenced in a study of blood T cell repertoires in COVID-19 (dated by TCRdb to 2020 to 2021). Library preparation employed the immunoSEQ multiplex PCR assay. TCRdb limited this immuneACCESS table to in-frame rearrangements with V and J called. A share of clones is missing; checked studies link under half to unresolved V genes, and the rest is unexplained. For this sample there are about 140,000 clones; 88% appear just once. The top ten clonotypes cover 1.8% of the sample. Sample: peripheral blood. These receptor sequences come from a man between 65 and 85 years old with acute or convalescent COVID-19.

The V gene is TRBV7-3, the J gene TRBJ2-3; TRBD2 matches 13 bases. From germline, CDR1 is SGHTA and CDR2 FQGTGA. V lost 5 bases, J lost 5 bases, and 7 bases stayed unmatched. The CDR3 is 16 amino acids. CDR3 DNA: TGTGCCAGCAGCAAAGGACTAGCGGGAGAACGAGATACGCAGTATTTT. This translates into CASSKGLAGERDTQYF.

Here the CDR3 reads CASSLARLAGYYEQYF. CDR3 sequence (DNA): TGTGCCAGCAGCTTAGCTAGACTAGCGGGGTACTACGAGCAGTACTTC. The rearrangement links TRBV11-2 to TRBJ2-7, with TRBD2 identical over 11 bases. V shed 1 base and J 3 bases; nucleotides not matched to a gene: 5. CDR1 SGHAT and CDR2 FQNNGV come from the germline V gene. CDR3 length: 16 residues.

This rearrangement joins TRBV12-3 or TRBV12-4 to TRBJ1-5; D might be TRBD1 (6 bases). V was pared by 6 bases and J by 6 bases, with 12 bases between. The CDR3 is 13 amino acids. Written as DNA, the CDR3 is TGTGCCAGCAGCACAGGGTGGGGTCAGCCCCAGCATTTT. Its translation: CASSTGWGQPQHF.

The V and J genes are TRBV28 and TRBJ1-4, with a weak D call TRBD1 (6 bases). The CDR3 runs to 13 residues. V was trimmed by 8 bases and J by 8 bases, leaving 15 bases between them. The germline gives CDR1 MDHEN, CDR2 SYDVKM. The CDR3 region is CASGGQGWEKLFF. Written as DNA, the CDR3 is TGTGCCAGCGGTGGGCAGGGGTGGGAAAAACTGTTTTTT.

V gene TRBV7-9 combines with J gene TRBJ2-7; 7 positions match TRBD1. Germline lookup yields CDR1 SEHNR and CDR2 FQNEAQ (reference sequence). CDR3 size: 15 residues. Trimming took 0 bases from V and 4 from J; bases not matched to a gene: 6. CDR3: CASSLAWDRQYEQYF. DNA of the CDR3: TGTGCCAGCAGCTTAGCTTGGGACAGACAGTACGAGCAGTACTTC.

The V gene is TRBV6-5, the J gene TRBJ1-5, with 7 positions matching TRBD1. The germline CDR1 and CDR2 sequences are MNHEY and SVGAGI. J gave up 11 bases and V 6 bases, and 10 bases lay outside the gene matches. The CDR3 has 13 residues. DNA for the CDR3: TGTGCCAGCAGAAGGGACAGCTTCACAGCCCAGCATTTT. Amino acid sequence: CASRRDSFTAQHF.

The chain combines TRBV3-1 (or the pseudogene TRBV3-2) with TRBJ1-1; TRBD1 aligns across 8 bases. There are 17 residues in the CDR3. Trimming took 2 bases from V and 1 from J; bases not matched to a gene: 9. The germline CDR1 and CDR2 sequences are LGHDT and YNNKEL (reference sequence). The DNA of the CDR3 is TGTGCCAGCAGCCAATTCCCACAGGGGGGACAGAACACTGAAGCTTTCTTT. Its protein product is CASSQFPQGGQNTEAFF.

The chain recombines TRBV6-5 with TRBJ1-1; TRBD1 matches at 7 bases. Germline loops: CDR1 MNHEY, CDR2 SVGAGI. The V segment lost 4 bases and the J segment 3 bases; nucleotides outside the gene matches: 2. This CDR3 has 13 amino acids. The CDR3 sequence: CASSSQGDTEAFF. CDR3 bases: TGTGCCAGCAGTTCCCAGGGGGACACTGAAGCTTTCTTT.

This chain connects TRBV6-5 to TRBJ1-4; 9 bases match TRBD1. Germline V gene sequence: CDR1 MNHEY, CDR2 SVGAGI. With 7 bases clipped from V and 7 bases from J, the junction kept 10 bases outside the gene matches. This CDR3 region has 15 residues. The CDR3 reads CASTNGGTGSEKLFF. The CDR3 nucleotides are TGTGCCAGCACTAACGGTGGGACAGGGAGTGAAAAACTGTTTTTT.

The chain couples TRBV24-1 to TRBJ2-2; the D is unclear. The V gene's germline CDR1 is KGHDR and CDR2 SFDVKD. This CDR3 has 14 amino acids. The V end lost 2 bases, the J end lost 2 bases, and 5 bases lay between the germline ends. The CDR3 sequence is CATSDYTNTGELFF. Here the CDR3 DNA reads TGTGCCACCAGTGATTACACCAACACCGGGGAGCTGTTTTTT.

This clone occurred a few times. CDR3 bases: TGTGCCAGCAGCCAAGGGACAGGGAAAAACTACGAGCAGTACTTC. It is translated as CASSQGTGKNYEQYF. The rearrangement links TRBV4-2 to TRBJ2-7, with 8 nucleotides matching TRBD1. Germline CDR1 and CDR2: LGHNA and YNFKEQ. The CDR3 consists of 15 residues. With 1 base clipped from V and 3 bases from J, the junction kept 5 bases outside the gene matches.

This chain connects TRBV4-1 to TRBJ2-4, with 7 bases lining up with TRBD1. The CDR3 length is 18 residues. CDR1 is MGHRA and CDR2 is YSYEKL in the germline V gene. Unmatched junction bases numbered 12, after V lost 4 bases and J lost 0 bases. The CDR3 protein is CASSLGLLRGPAKNIQYF. The CDR3 nucleotides are TGCGCCAGCAGCCTCGGATTGCTAAGGGGGCCAGCCAAAAACATTCAGTACTTC.

The chain has TRBV11-2 and TRBJ2-3; the D gene is possibly TRBD2 (6 bases). V shed 4 bases and J shed 3 bases, with 11 bases lying between them. Germline V lookup: CDR1 SGHAT, CDR2 FQNNGV. The CDR3 has 14 amino acids. For the CDR3, the DNA is TGTGCCAGCAGCTCCTACGGAGGGACAGATACGCAGTATTTT. Its protein is CASSSYGGTDTQYF.

V is TRBV28 and J is TRBJ1-2; D gene uncertain. This CDR3 comprises 15 residues. The germline V gene has CDR1 MDHEN and CDR2 SYDVKM. With 4 bases removed from V and 2 bases from J, the gap between germline ends came to 14 bases. The CDR3 coding sequence is TGTGCCAGCAGTTCCGGCCCTTCCAGGAACTATGGCTACACCTTC. This gives the protein CASSSGPSRNYGYTF.

The V and J genes are TRBV19 and TRBJ1-5; D perhaps matches TRBD1 (6 bases). This CDR3 is built from 14 residues. With 7 bases removed from V and 5 bases from J, the gap between germline ends came to 15 bases. CDR1 and CDR2 from the germline V gene are LNHDA and SQIVND (reference sequence). The CDR3 DNA sequence: TGTGCCAGTACATTTGGACAGAAGCATCAGCCCCAGCATTTT. Translation: CASTFGQKHQPQHF. The full variable domain, its missing parts supplied by reference TRBV19 and TRBJ1-5, is DGGITQSPKYLFRKEGQNVTLSCEQNLNHDAMYWYRQDPGQGLRLIYYSQIVNDFQKGDIAEGYSVSREKKESFPLTVTSAQKNPTAFYLCASTFGQKHQPQHFGDGTRLSIL.

This chain links TRBV6-6 with TRBJ1-4; D uncertain. The CDR3 is 14 residues long. V gave up 5 bases and J gave up 4 bases, with 11 bases separating them. The germline V gene encodes CDR1 MNHNY and CDR2 SVGAGI (reference sequence). The CDR3 reads CASSTSSRNEKLFF. DNA of the CDR3: TGTGCCAGCAGTACATCTTCCCGTAATGAAAAACTGTTTTTT.

J is TRBJ1-5 and V is TRBV5-8, with D maybe TRBD1 (5 bases). Germline CDR1 SGHTS, CDR2 YDEGEE. CDR3 length equals 17 residues. The V end was cut by 1 base, the J end by 4 bases, with 18 bases between. CDR3 bases: TGTGCCAGCAGCTTGTATGGAGGGGCGGGGGGAAATCAGCCCCAGCATTTT. Encoded protein: CASSLYGGAGGNQPQHF.

This rearrangement joins TRBV3-1 (or the pseudogene TRBV3-2) to TRBJ1-5; 9 bases line up with TRBD1. The ends lost 4 bases at V and 5 bases at J; junction bases unmatched: 3. This CDR3 is built from 14 residues. Germline CDR1 LGHDT, CDR2 YNNKEL (reference sequence). The CDR3 bases are TGTGCCAGCAGCCCCTGGACAGGGGATCAGCCCCAGCATTTT. Amino acids: CASSPWTGDQPQHF.

This chain links TRBV6-5 with TRBJ1-2; 7 nucleotides line up with TRBD1. The germline V gene encodes CDR1 MNHEY and CDR2 SVGAGI. This CDR3 has 15 residues. With V trimmed by 10 bases and J by 1 base, 12 bases remained unmatched. CDR3 sequence: CATDPAGTVNYGYTF. The DNA of the CDR3 is TGTGCCACAGACCCTGCCGGGACAGTTAACTATGGCTACACCTTC.

This chain connects TRBV6-2 or TRBV6-3 to TRBJ2-3; 10 nucleotides line up with TRBD1. V was clipped by 2 bases and J by 4 bases; unmatched bases: 3. This CDR3 is 15 amino acids long. Germline V gene data show CDR1 as MNHEY and CDR2 as SVGEGT. CDR3 loop: CASSYGTGDPDTQYF. CDR3 bases: TGTGCCAGCAGTTACGGGACAGGGGATCCAGATACGCAGTATTTT.

This clone was seen a single time. The chain links TRBV28 to TRBJ2-5, with a tentative D call TRBD2 (5 bases). The germline gives CDR1 MDHEN, CDR2 SYDVKM. V shed 6 bases and J shed 2 bases, with 10 bases lying between them. This CDR3 is built from 13 residues. The CDR3 sequence: CASSLRGQETQYF. CDR3 bases: TGTGCCAGCAGCCTCCGGGGACAAGAGACCCAGTACTTC.

The chain recombines TRBV25-1 with TRBJ1-6, with TRBD1 matching 7 bases. Germline CDR1 and CDR2: MGHDK and SYGVNS. There are 15 residues in the CDR3. V dropped 4 bases and J dropped 5; count of bases not matched to a gene: 5. The CDR3 coding sequence is TGTGCCAGCAGTGGGTCACAGGGGAATAATTCACCCCTCCACTTT. Amino acids: CASSGSQGNNSPLHF.

This sequence joins TRBV10-3 and TRBJ2-7, with D tentatively TRBD1 (6 bases). This CDR3 contains 14 residues. Germline CDR1 and CDR2: ENHRY and SYGVKD. The V gene lost 6 bases and the J gene lost 0 bases, with 12 bases spanning the gap. The CDR3: CAIRPQGFSYEQYF. DNA of the CDR3: TGTGCCATCAGACCACAGGGTTTCTCCTACGAGCAGTACTTC.

The chain uses TRBV7-6 and TRBJ2-7; possibly TRBD2 for D (6 bases). The CDR3 length is 13 residues. The V end lost 4 bases, the J end lost 2 bases, and 9 bases lay between the germline ends. Germline V lookup: CDR1 SGHVS, CDR2 FNYEAQ. CDR3 region: CASSSGVPYEQYF. Here the CDR3 DNA reads TGTGCCAGCAGCTCGGGGGTCCCCTACGAGCAGTACTTC.